The present T cell receptor (beta chain) was sequenced within a study of blood T cell repertoires in COVID-19. V was pared by 4 bases and J by 0 bases, with 2 bases of the junction left unmatched. Germline loops: CDR1 MDHEN, CDR2 SYDVKM. The CDR3 runs 15 residues. Study processing details: Amplified reference gene primers provided the basis for estimating nucleated cell counts. The protocol was immunoSEQ multiplex PCR, while the TCRdb copy is restricted to in-frame clones and leaves out a portion. For V, J and clone size, that table is used; D and trimming come from the DNA. The data hold under 110,000 clones, with about three quarters observed a single time.

The sequencing input was peripheral blood. V is TRBV28 and J is TRBJ1-5; 8 nucleotides agree with TRBD1. The sequence derives from a man older than 75 with COVID-19, enrolled during active disease. The CDR3 coding sequence is TGTGCCAGCAGTTACAGGGGGATTAGCAATCAGCCCCAGCATTTT. This encodes CASSYRGISNQPQHF.